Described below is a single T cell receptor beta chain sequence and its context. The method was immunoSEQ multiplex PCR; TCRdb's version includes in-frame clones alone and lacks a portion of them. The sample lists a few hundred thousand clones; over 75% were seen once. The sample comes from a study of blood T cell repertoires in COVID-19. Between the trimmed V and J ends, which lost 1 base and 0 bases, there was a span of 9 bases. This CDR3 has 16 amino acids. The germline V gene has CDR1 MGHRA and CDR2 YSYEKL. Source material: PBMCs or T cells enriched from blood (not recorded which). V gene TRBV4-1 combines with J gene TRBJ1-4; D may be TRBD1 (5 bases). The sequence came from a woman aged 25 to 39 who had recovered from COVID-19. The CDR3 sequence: CASSQVRGATNEKLFF. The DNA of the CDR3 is TGCGCCAGCAGCCAAGTTAGGGGTGCAACTAATGAAAAACTGTTTTTT.